The source of this T cell receptor (beta chain) is a study of blood T cell repertoires in COVID-19. Two negative PCRs, clearance, or symptom resolution had been documented for recovered Cohort 3 donors. Original processing notes: For nucleated cells, counts were estimated from reference gene primer amplification. Measured with immunoSEQ multiplex PCR; TCRdb has only the in-frame clones, and not every one. Clone size and V and J calls were adopted from that table, with D and trimming inferred from the DNA. The sample yields under 350,000 clones, about nine tenths seen once. Germline assignment: CDR1 LNHDA and CDR2 SQIVND (reference sequence). The CDR3 sequence is 15 residues long. The germline V and J ends were trimmed by 3 bases and 1 base, with 12 bases remaining between them.

Sequenced: PBMCs or T cells enriched from blood (not recorded which). The chain recombines TRBV19 with TRBJ1-1; possible D gene TRBD1, 6 bases. This sequence originates from a woman aged 18-29 years who had recovered from COVID-19. Here the CDR3 DNA reads TGTGCCAGTAGTATCGGGGGGGCAGGGAACACTGAAGCTTTCTTT. Its translation: CASSIGGAGNTEAFF.